This note documents a single T cell receptor (beta chain) sequence. Its antigen is not identified. This specimen comes from a study of T-cell memory formation after mild COVID-19. At the level of the study: TCR clusters largely stayed donor specific. Study conclusions and caveats: Clones that shrank (day 15 to 85) were balanced CD4/CD8, whereas later expanders leaned CD4+. Clones which contracted sat mainly in CM and EM if CD4+, and in EMRA if CD8+.

CDR1 SGHRS and CDR2 YFSETQ come from the germline V gene. V trimming: 0 bases; J trimming: 5 bases; junction bases outside the gene matches: 16. The CDR3 contains 19 residues. TCRalpha and TCRbeta libraries used 5'RACE with constant-segment primers and UMIs. Via MiXCR, TCRdb re-called the 5' RACE reads, giving one row per CDR3 protein. This table has 250,000 to 350,000 distinct CDR3 sequences, roughly a fifth appearing once. The chain has TRBV5-1 and TRBJ2-2; TRBD2 agrees at 7 bases. This sequence was found in a man aged 18 to 30 who had mild COVID-19 (a few samples of this study predate the infection). Cell type and time point are not known. The material sequenced was PBMCs or a T cell subset sorted from them (not recorded which). The CDR3 nucleotides are TGCGCCAGCAGCTTGGATTTCTTCCTTCGCGGGGGAAAGACCGGGGAGCTGTTTTTT. Translated, it gives CASSLDFFLRGGKTGELFF. The variable domain in full, completed from reference TRBV5-1 and TRBJ2-2, reads KAGVTQTPRYLIKTRGQQVTLSCSPISGHRSVSWYQQTPGQGLQFLFEYFSETQRNKGNFPGRFSGRQFSNSRSEMNVSTLELGDSALYLCASSLDFFLRGGKTGELFFGEGSRLTVL.